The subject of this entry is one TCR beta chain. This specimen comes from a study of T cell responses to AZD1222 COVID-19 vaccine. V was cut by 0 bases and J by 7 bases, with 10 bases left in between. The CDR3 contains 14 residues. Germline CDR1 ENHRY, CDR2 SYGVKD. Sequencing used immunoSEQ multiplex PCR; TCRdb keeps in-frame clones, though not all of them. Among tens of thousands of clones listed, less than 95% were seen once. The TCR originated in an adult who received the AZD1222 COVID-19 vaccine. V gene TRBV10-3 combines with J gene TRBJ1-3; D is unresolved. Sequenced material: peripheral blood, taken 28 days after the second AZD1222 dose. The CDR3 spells CAISESGQVNTIYF. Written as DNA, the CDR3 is TGTGCCATCAGTGAGTCGGGCCAGGTCAACACCATATATTTT.